The clone carrying this T cell receptor beta chain has just one count. These data belong to a study of blood T cell repertoires in COVID-19. Study in general: Material from acute and convalescent COVID-19 was sourced from the United States, Italy and Spain. PBMCs, B-cell-depleted T cells, or T cells were the source of the cDNA or gDNA that made up the material.

This table comes from immunoSEQ multiplex PCR, and its TCRdb copy is limited to in-frame clones, with some not included. The data show 150,000 to 200,000 clones, with about 83% seen just once and 1.5% held by the top ten. V was clipped by 3 bases and J by 2 bases; unmatched bases: 7. The CDR3 totals 15 residues. Germline CDR1 is SGDLS and CDR2 is YYNGEE. The chain links TRBV9 to TRBJ1-2, with TRBD1 matching 7 bases. The sample consisted of peripheral blood. The source is a human donor in a cohort sampled during active COVID-19. CDR3 residues: CASSAKTGTNYGYTF. CDR3 bases: TGTGCCAGCAGCGCAAAGACAGGGACGAACTATGGCTACACCTTC.